The next 18 T cell receptor beta chains were all read from a single sample in a study of glioma-infiltrating T cells after dendritic cell vaccination. This table comes from immunoSEQ multiplex PCR, and its TCRdb copy is limited to in-frame clones, with some not included. The data contain approximately 100,000 clones, roughly 79% of them singletons. Material: blood, obtained before dendritic cell vaccination. Receptor source: a human donor with glioblastoma.

The sample holds a few counts of this clone. The chain has TRBV6-1 and TRBJ2-1; 8 positions match TRBD2. V lost 3 bases and J lost 5; bases outside the gene matches: 6. The length of the CDR3 is 15 residues. CDR1 is MNHNS, CDR2 SASEGT, per germline. The CDR3 coding sequence is TGTGCCAGCAGTGATGGCGGGGGGCTAAACAATGAGCAGTTCTTC. This translates into CASSDGGGLNNEQFF.

In DNA form, the CDR3 reads TGTGCCAGCAGTGAAGTGAGAGGGTCTCAGCCCCAGCATTTT. This codes for CASSEVRGSQPQHF. V is TRBV6-5 and J is TRBJ1-5; D unresolved. The CDR3 runs 14 residues. V lost 5 bases and J lost 6, with 14 bases in between. CDR1 MNHEY and CDR2 SVGAGI come from the germline V gene.

The chain is built from TRBV4-1 and TRBJ1-6; 9 nucleotides match TRBD1. The CDR3 extends over 18 amino acids. Germline CDR1 and CDR2: MGHRA and YSYEKL. After removal of 4 bases from V and 8 bases from J, the junction contained 15 bases not matched to a gene. CDR3 residues: CASSPGTGRRRVDSPLHF. The CDR3 nucleotides are TGCGCCAGCAGCCCCGGGACAGGGAGGCGGAGGGTCGATTCACCCCTCCACTTT.

The J gene is TRBJ2-2, the V gene TRBV5-1, with 8 bases fitting TRBD1. This CDR3 comprises 14 residues. In germline, CDR1 is SGHRS, CDR2 YFSETQ. V trimming: 8 bases; J trimming: 2 bases; junction bases outside the gene matches: 5. This chain's CDR3 is CASRQGTNTGELFF. CDR3 nucleotide sequence: TGCGCCAGTCGACAGGGGACTAACACCGGGGAGCTGTTTTTT.

The chain joins TRBV30 to TRBJ2-5, with 9 nucleotides matching TRBD2. Germline V gives CDR1 GTSNPN, CDR2 SVGIG (reference sequence). CDR3 size: 16 residues. With V trimmed by 5 bases and J by 1 base, 11 bases remained unmatched. The CDR3 loop is CAWAVRAGGPQETQYF. CDR3 nucleotide sequence: TGTGCCTGGGCGGTTAGAGCGGGGGGTCCCCAAGAGACCCAGTACTTC. Full variable domain (missing parts from reference TRBV30 and TRBJ2-5): SQTIHQWPATLVQPVGSPLSLECTVEGTSNPNLYWYRQAAGRGLQLLFYSVGIGQISSEVPQNLSASRPQDRQFILSSKKLLLSDSGFYLCAWAVRAGGPQETQYFGPGTRLLVL.

The CDR3 loop reads CASSGSLRTGFLRNSPLHF. The CDR3 nucleotides are TGTGCCAGCAGTGGATCCCTCCGGACAGGGTTCCTGCGGAATTCACCCCTCCACTTT. The J gene is TRBJ1-6, the V gene TRBV6-1; 8 nucleotides line up with TRBD1. With 4 bases clipped from V and 7 bases from J, the junction kept 18 bases outside the gene matches. In germline, CDR1 is MNHNS, CDR2 SASEGT. CDR3 length equals 19 residues.

The V and J genes are TRBV29-1 and TRBJ2-2; 9 bases are a match to TRBD1. The trim removed 7 bases at V and 3 bases at J, leaving 3 bases unmatched. CDR1 and CDR2 (germline): SQVTM, ANQGSEA. The CDR3 is 13 residues long. The CDR3 DNA reads as TGCAGCGGGACAGGGGCTCACACCGGGGAGCTGTTTTTT. This codes for CSGTGAHTGELFF.

The rearrangement links TRBV7-6 to TRBJ1-5; weak D call: TRBD1 (5 bases). This CDR3 contains 16 residues. V was clipped by 5 bases and J by 3 bases, with 17 bases between them. Germline-derived CDR1 and CDR2 are SGHVS and FNYEAQ. CDR3 nucleotides: TGTGCCAGCAGCCCCGGAGGAGGGGCGACCAATCAGCCCCAGCATTTT. This sequence encodes CASSPGGGATNQPQHF.

The gene calls are TRBV6-4 and TRBJ2-1, with TRBD2 identical over 11 bases. The CDR3 runs to 15 residues. The V and J ends lost 0 bases and 8 bases, in that order; junction bases with no gene match: 3. In germline, CDR1 is MRHNA, CDR2 SNTAGT. In DNA, the CDR3 is TGTGCCAGCAGTGACTCGACTAGCGGGGCGGATGAGCAGTTCTTC. Protein product: CASSDSTSGADEQFF.

This clone has only a few counts. The rearrangement links TRBV7-9 to TRBJ1-5, with D possibly matching TRBD1 (6 bases). The V gene's germline CDR1 is SEHNR and CDR2 FQNEAQ (reference sequence). The CDR3 covers 18 residues. Between the trimmed V and J ends, which lost 3 bases and 0 bases, there was a span of 18 bases. The CDR3 spells CASSFPRTEGFSNQPQHF. The CDR3, as DNA: TGTGCCAGCAGCTTTCCCAGGACAGAAGGTTTTAGCAATCAGCCCCAGCATTTT.

V gene TRBV19 combines with J gene TRBJ1-1; tentative D call: TRBD1 (6 bases). CDR3 length equals 16 residues. V shed 5 bases and J shed 6 bases, with 22 bases lying between them. CDR1 and CDR2 from the germline V gene are LNHDA and SQIVND (reference sequence). DNA for the CDR3: TGTGCCAGTAGTCCCCCGGGGGCGGGAGGGCGGCCTGAAGCTTTCTTT. The encoded protein is CASSPPGAGGRPEAFF.

For this clone: Mismatch with germline at one junction end may stem from a read error. The genes are TRBV7-7 and TRBJ2-3; 12 bases map to TRBD2. Germline CDR1 and CDR2: SSHAT and FNYEAQ (reference sequence). CDR3 length: 16 amino acids. CDR3 sequence: CASSPLAGGQTDTQYF. The CDR3 bases are TGTGCTAGCAGCCCGCTAGCGGGGGGGCAAACAGATACGCAGTATTTT.

This rearrangement joins TRBV29-1 to TRBJ1-1; D is ambiguous. The germline V gene has CDR1 SQVTM and CDR2 ANQGSEA. CDR3 length: 13 residues. V gave up 6 bases and J gave up 0 bases, with 11 bases separating them. The CDR3 spells CSVGRLMNTEAFF. Written as DNA, the CDR3 is TGCAGCGTCGGGAGGCTCATGAACACTGAAGCTTTCTTT. Complete variable domain (other parts from reference TRBV29-1 and TRBJ1-1): SAVISQKPSRDICQRGTSLTIQCQVDSQVTMMFWYRQQPGQSLTLIATANQGSEATYESGFVIDKFPISRPNLTFSTLTVSNMSPEDSSIYLCSVGRLMNTEAFFGQGTRLTVV.

This chain uses TRBV5-1 with TRBJ1-2, with a possible D match to TRBD1 (5 bases). CDR1 is SGHRS, CDR2 YFSETQ, per germline. This CDR3 contains 14 residues. V lost 0 bases and J 4 bases, leaving 10 bases between the germline ends. The CDR3 DNA reads TGCGCCAGCAGCTTGGATGGGGCAGCCTATGGCTACACCTTC. Translated: CASSLDGAAYGYTF.

A single count supports this clone. CDR3 amino acids: CASSERELGYTF. Here the CDR3 DNA reads TGTGCCAGCAGTGAACGGGAATTGGGCTACACCTTC. V gene TRBV6-1 combines with J gene TRBJ1-2; D gene unclear. Germline V gives CDR1 MNHNS, CDR2 SASEGT. CDR3 length: 12 amino acids. Trimming took 2 bases from V and 8 from J, leaving 9 bases between them.

This chain joins TRBV6-6 and TRBJ1-2; 8 bases agree with TRBD1. The V gene's germline CDR1 is MNHNY and CDR2 SVGAGI (reference sequence). There are 14 residues in the CDR3. V was clipped by 5 bases and J by 4 bases; unmatched bases: 6. The CDR3 sequence: CASSRGQGAYGYTF. CDR3 DNA sequence: TGTGCCAGCAGTCGGGGTCAGGGGGCCTATGGCTACACCTTC.

This clone was counted once. This chain joins TRBV5-6 and TRBJ1-4; TRBD1 matches at 8 bases. CDR1 and CDR2 from the germline V gene are SGHDT and YYEEEE. The V and J ends lost 4 bases and 7 bases, in that order; junction bases with no gene match: 12. The CDR3 runs 16 residues. The CDR3 bases are TGTGCCAGCAGCCCGTTGAGGACAGGGAGCGGTGAAAAACTGTTTTTT. Its translation: CASSPLRTGSGEKLFF.

The chain couples TRBV7-2 to TRBJ2-7; the match to TRBD1 covers 7 bases. In germline, CDR1 is SGHTA, CDR2 FQGNSA. This CDR3 has 14 amino acids. Trimming cost V 4 bases and J 4 bases; bases outside gene matches: 7. The CDR3 region has the DNA TGTGCCAGCAGCTCTCAGGGACAGAGGTACGAGCAGTACTTC. It codes for CASSSQGQRYEQYF.